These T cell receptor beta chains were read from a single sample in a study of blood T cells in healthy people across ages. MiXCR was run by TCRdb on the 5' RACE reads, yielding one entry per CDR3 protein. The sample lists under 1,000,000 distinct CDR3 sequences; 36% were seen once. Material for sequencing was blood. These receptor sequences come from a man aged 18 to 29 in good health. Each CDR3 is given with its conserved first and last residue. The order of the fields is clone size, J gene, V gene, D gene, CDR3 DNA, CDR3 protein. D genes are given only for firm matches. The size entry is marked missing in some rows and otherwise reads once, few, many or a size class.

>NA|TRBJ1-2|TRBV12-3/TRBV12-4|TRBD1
TGTGCCAGCAGTCCACAGGGACAGGGGATCTATGGCTACACCTTC
CASSPQGQGIYGYTF
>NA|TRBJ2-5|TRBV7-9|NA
TGTGCCAGCAGCTTAGCGGGATCAGCCACCCAGTACTTC
CASSLAGSATQYF
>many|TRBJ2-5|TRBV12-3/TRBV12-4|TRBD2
TGCGCCAGCAGCTTGGGGTTAGCGGGCGGTCAAGAGACCCAGTACTTC
CASSLGLAGGQETQYF
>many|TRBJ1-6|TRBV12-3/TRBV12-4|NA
TGTGCCAGCAGTTTAGACAGGGTTGGATCACCCCTCCACTTT
CASSLDRVGSPLHF
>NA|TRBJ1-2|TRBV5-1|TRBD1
TGCGCCAGCAGCCCAGAGACAGGGGAGTTCTATGGCTACACCTTC
CASSPETGEFYGYTF
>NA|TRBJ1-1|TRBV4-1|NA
TGCGCCAGCAGCCAAGCCCCCAGGCAGGGCCCTGAAGCTTTCTTT
CASSQAPRQGPEAFF
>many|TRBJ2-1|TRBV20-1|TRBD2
TGCAGTGCTAGATATGGGACTAGCGGGGGGCAGGGGTCCTACAATGAGCAGTTCTTC
CSARYGTSGGQGSYNEQFF
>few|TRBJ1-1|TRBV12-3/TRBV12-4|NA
TGTGCCAGCAGAAAAGGGGGTACTGAAGCTTTCTTT
CASRKGGTEAFF
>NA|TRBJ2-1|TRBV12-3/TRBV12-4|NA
TGTGCCAGCAGTTTTGTGGAGTTTTTGGACAATGAGCAGTTCTTC
CASSFVEFLDNEQFF
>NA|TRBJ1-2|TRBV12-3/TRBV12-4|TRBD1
TGTGCCAGCAGTGATAGACAGGGCCGCTATGGCTACACCTTC
CASSDRQGRYGYTF
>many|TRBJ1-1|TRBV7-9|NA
TGTGCCAGCAGCTCCTCCATGAACACTGAAGCTTTCTTT
CASSSSMNTEAFF
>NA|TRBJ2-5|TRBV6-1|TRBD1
TGTGCCAGCAGTGACAGGGGGCGCATGGTTGAGACCCAGTACTTC
CASSDRGRMVETQYF
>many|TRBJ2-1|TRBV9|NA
TGTGCCAGCAGCGTAGGGACCACAAATGAGCAGTTCTTC
CASSVGTTNEQFF
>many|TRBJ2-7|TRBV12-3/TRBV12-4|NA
TGTGCCAGCAGTCCCCTCGGACAGCTGTCCTCCGAGCAGTACTTC
CASSPLGQLSSEQYF
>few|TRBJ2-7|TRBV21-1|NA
TGTGCCAGCAGCTCACACCGGGACAGGGGGTCTTGTGACAATGAGCAGTACTTC
CASSSHRDRGSCDNEQYF